Given below is one TCR beta chain in context. Its specificity is unknown. V shed 4 bases, J shed 5 bases, and the junction held 7 bases outside the gene matches. From germline, CDR1 is LNHDA and CDR2 SQIVND (reference sequence). The CDR3 covers 14 residues. Profiled with immunoSEQ multiplex PCR; TCRdb holds only in-frame clones, not every one. The sample lists tens of thousands of clones, about 89% occurring once. This entry comes from a study of T cells in localized non-small cell lung cancer. Notes on the study in general: Higher blood T cell density tracked longer overall survival. Adjacent lung held a median 57 of the top 100 tumor clones. Only one tumor region was sequenced, so heterogeneity remains possible.

This material consisted of peripheral blood, taken before any cancer treatment. The receptor's source is a female donor at least 60 years old with stage I lung adenocarcinoma. The chain employs TRBV19 and TRBJ1-1, with 7 bases that match TRBD1. CDR3 DNA: TGTGCCAGTAGTACGACGGGACAGATGACTGAAGCTTTCTTT. It is translated as CASSTTGQMTEAFF.